The 2 T cell receptor beta chains listed next were all sequenced from one sample in a study of T cell changes during pregnancy in multiple sclerosis. Profiling relied on immunoSEQ multiplex PCR, and the TCRdb table lists in-frame clones only, not all of them. The table lists under 110,000 clones, just under 95% of them singletons. Sequencing used peripheral blood, obtained after pregnancy. These receptors were collected from a female donor with multiple sclerosis, enrolled in a pregnancy study.

This chain links TRBV30 with TRBJ1-1; D is ambiguous. This CDR3 contains 12 residues. CDR1 GTSNPN and CDR2 SVGIG come from the germline V gene (reference sequence). Trimming cost V 0 bases and J 11 bases, with 13 bases left between them. CDR3 in amino acids: CAWSVLEENAFF. In DNA, the CDR3 is TGTGCCTGGAGTGTACTCGAGGAAAACGCTTTCTTT.

This chain joins TRBV27 and TRBJ2-7; perhaps TRBD1 as D (5 bases). The germline CDR1 and CDR2 sequences are MNHEY and SMNVEV (reference sequence). Trimming shortened V by 3 bases and J by 4 bases, and 16 bases separated the two germline ends. This CDR3 has 15 residues. The CDR3 reads CASSFSFGQGYEQYF. CDR3 nucleotides: TGTGCCAGCAGTTTCTCGTTCGGCCAGGGTTACGAGCAGTACTTC.